This TCR beta chain was retrieved from a study of cytomegalovirus exposure and HLA in healthy donors. This clone has a single count. Clones were read by immunoSEQ multiplex PCR, and TCRdb kept only the in-frame ones, dropping some. The table includes about 120,000 clones, 85% to 90% detected once. CDR1 and CDR2 from the germline V gene are SGHTA and FQGNSA. The CDR3 runs to 14 residues. The V end was cut by 0 bases, the J end by 7 bases, with 10 bases between. The sequence derives from a woman aged 25 to 45 in good health and CMV-seronegative. This chain links TRBV7-2 with TRBJ1-5; a possible D gene is TRBD1 (5 bases). The sequenced material came from PBMCs. The CDR3 reads CASSLALRAQPQHF. The CDR3 bases are TGTGCCAGCAGCTTAGCGCTCAGGGCCCAGCCCCAGCATTTT.